Sequencing of this T cell receptor beta chain was carried out in a study of T cells in women clearing cervical HPV infection. Study summary: Blood came at first lesion visit for cases, post-clearance for controls.

The CDR3 spans 14 residues. Germline values: CDR1 LNHDA, CDR2 SQIVND (reference sequence). Remarks on this clone: The CDR3 is cut off 3 residues early in the read; its end comes from the germline J gene.

TCR beta CDR3 amplified by multiplex PCR from approximately 1,100 ng genomic DNA. Sequenced by immunoSEQ multiplex PCR; TCRdb stores in-frame clones only, minus some. The table gives roughly 28,000 clones; the top ten clones make up 2.5% to 3% of it. This chain connects TRBV19 to TRBJ2-3; possibly TRBD1 for D (6 bases). The receptor was isolated from a woman aged 18-70 years with a cervical HPV16 infection that either progressed to CIN3+ or cleared (not recorded which). Sequencing was carried out using blood buffy coat. CDR3: CASSTRTVNQPQYF. Partial CDR3 DNA: TGTGCCAGTAGTACGCGGACAGTAAATCAGCCG.